This record looks at one T cell receptor (beta chain) sequence and its context. The entry originates in a study of blood T cell repertoires in COVID-19. On the study more broadly: The study drew acute and convalescent COVID-19 samples from the United States, Italy and Spain. In each case, the material was cDNA or gDNA derived from T cells, B-cell-depleted T cells, or PBMCs.

In the authors' methods: Estimated nucleated cell counts came from reference gene primer amplification. Assay used: immunoSEQ multiplex PCR; TCRdb lists only in-frame clones, some missing. V and J calls and clone size follow that table, whereas D and trimming were derived from the DNA. The sample holds 110,000 to 150,000 clones, 84% seen once. The CDR3 is 13 residues long. Germline V gene lookup returns CDR1 SQVTM and CDR2 ANQGSEA. Trimming took off 5 bases at V and 0 bases at J, with 8 bases between the two ends. The chain couples TRBV29-1 to TRBJ2-4, with D tentatively TRBD1 (6 bases). What was sequenced was peripheral blood. The receptor was isolated from a human donor in a cohort sampled during active COVID-19. As DNA, the CDR3 is TGCAGCGTTCAGGGGATAGCCAAAAACATTCAGTACTTC. Translating gives CSVQGIAKNIQYF.